This T cell receptor beta chain was documented in a study of blood T cell repertoires in COVID-19. Study-wide background: The United States, Italy and Spain were the sources of the acute and convalescent COVID-19 samples.

CDR1 is SGHDT and CDR2 is YYEEEE in the germline V gene. This CDR3 spans 16 amino acids. The ends were cut back, 1 base at V and 2 bases at J, with 14 bases in the middle. Using immunoSEQ multiplex PCR, the repertoire was profiled, and TCRdb retains in-frame clones only, with some absent. This table has roughly 230,000 clones, 84% appearing once. Seattle's cohort entered during active infection and was followed longitudinally. The sequence came from a woman aged 80 or over with COVID-19, enrolled during active disease. Sequencing was done on a sample of peripheral blood. The chain links TRBV5-6 to TRBJ2-3; tentative D call: TRBD1 (6 bases). The chain's CDR3 is CASSLYDRTPTDTQYF. The CDR3 bases are TGTGCCAGCAGCTTGTATGACAGGACCCCCACAGATACGCAGTATTTT.